Below, 5 T cell receptor beta chains from the same sample are listed, as sequenced in a study of blood T cells in healthy people across ages. Together with a sample-barcoded 5' primer, a J-beta primer mix was included in a second PCR lasting roughly 6 to 12 cycles. One entry per CDR3 protein, called by TCRdb with MiXCR from the 5' RACE reads. This table holds fewer than 1,200,000 distinct CDR3 sequences, approximately 26% found once. These records were also assigned to another study, of T cells of mothers and their children.

The sample comprised blood. The receptors here all came from a girl aged 2-10 years in good health.

The DNA of the CDR3 is TGCAGTGCTAGCCTTACAGGGACGAACGAGCAGTACTTC. Residues: CSASLTGTNEQYF. The gene calls are TRBV20-1 and TRBJ2-7; TRBD1 is a possible D gene (6 bases). Germline V CDR1 and CDR2: DFQATT, SNEGSKA (reference sequence). The CDR3 contains 13 residues. Trimming shortened V by 3 bases and J by 5 bases, and 14 bases separated the two germline ends.

The chain carries TRBV9 and TRBJ2-3; TRBD1 is a possible D gene (7 bases). Per germline, CDR1 SGDLS and CDR2 YYNGEE. The CDR3 has 16 residues. V lost 0 bases and J 3 bases, leaving 14 bases between the germline ends. CDR3 region: CASSVAVEGATDTQYF. CDR3 DNA: TGTGCCAGCAGCGTAGCCGTGGAGGGGGCTACAGATACGCAGTATTTT.

This clonotype turned up a few times. This chain joins TRBV7-8 and TRBJ1-1; no definite D call. The CDR3 totals 12 residues. Germline-derived CDR1 and CDR2 are SGHVS and FQNEAQ. V was trimmed by 1 base and J by 9 bases, leaving 9 bases between them. The DNA for the CDR3 is TGTGCCAGCAGCTTAGTGGGAGATCAAGCTTTCTTT. It is translated as CASSLVGDQAFF.

The chain joins TRBV9 to TRBJ2-6; D not certain. V was cut by 3 bases and J by 2 bases, with 12 bases left in between. Per the germline V gene, CDR1 is SGDLS and CDR2 is YYNGEE. The CDR3 covers 16 residues. The CDR3 bases are TGTGCCAGCAGCGAGAGAACAGTCACTGGGGCCAACGTCCTGACTTTC. Translation: CASSERTVTGANVLTF.

J is TRBJ2-7 and V is TRBV10-2; 11 bases align to TRBD2. CDR1 is WSHSY and CDR2 is SAAADI in the germline V gene. The V and J ends lost 2 bases and 7 bases, in that order; junction bases with no gene match: 10. This CDR3 has 16 amino acids. CDR3 in DNA: TGCGCCAGCAGTGAGCCAACTAGCGGGGGTTTCTTGGAGCAGTACTTC. This codes for CASSEPTSGGFLEQYF.